The 18 T cell receptor beta chains in this list originate from one sample, sequenced in a study of identical twins listed by TCRdb under 2016. Library preparation used 5' RACE. The sequencing machine was an Illumina HiSeq 2000. Starting from the raw public reads, TCRdb applied fastp trimming at Q25, assembled clones with MiXCR and retained in-frame beta chains. All rows with the same CDR3 protein become a single entry with the most common DNA and genes. The sample yields some 900,000 distinct CDR3 sequences; about 12% were counted once. Roughly 1.6% of the sample is in the top ten clones. The same sample was also used in a study of yellow fever vaccine responses in identical twins.

The source material was PBMCs. The receptors were sampled from a woman between 18 and 29 years old in good health.

The chain employs TRBV5-1 and TRBJ2-7; 8 nucleotides agree with TRBD1. Germline V gene lookup returns CDR1 SGHRS and CDR2 YFSETQ. The CDR3 runs to 14 residues. The ends lost 5 bases at V and 2 bases at J; junction bases unmatched: 6. The DNA for the CDR3 is TGCGCCAGCAGGGAGGCAGGGGGCCCCTACGAGCAGTACTTC. Its protein product is CASREAGGPYEQYF.

The sample holds a few counts of this clonotype. The chain recombines TRBV7-8 with TRBJ2-3; the D is unclear. Germline V gives CDR1 SGHVS, CDR2 FQNEAQ. The CDR3 is made up of 15 amino acids. Trimming stripped 1 base from V and 2 bases from J, with 10 bases between. The CDR3 nucleotides read TGTGCCAGCAGCTTAGATGGGGTTTCCACAGATACGCAGTATTTT. Its protein product is CASSLDGVSTDTQYF.

The chain employs TRBV7-2 and TRBJ2-1; D is ambiguous. This CDR3 region has 14 residues. Germline CDR1 is SGHTA and CDR2 is FQGNSA. Deletions cut 5 bases from V and 10 bases from J, with 18 bases between. CDR3 protein: CASSPWANEAEQFF. The CDR3 DNA is TGTGCCAGCAGCCCCTGGGCCAATGAGGCGGAGCAGTTCTTC.

The chain employs TRBV10-3 and TRBJ2-2; the D gene is possibly TRBD1 (6 bases). Trimming stripped 3 bases from V and 2 bases from J, with 13 bases between. Germline CDR1 ENHRY, CDR2 SYGVKD. The CDR3 has 16 residues. CDR3 DNA sequence: TGTGCCATCAGTGAACGAGGACAGCCTAACACCGGGGAGCTGTTTTTT. Translated: CAISERGQPNTGELFF.

The chain's CDR3 is CASSWAVRTGSREQYV. The CDR3 DNA is TGCGCCAGCAGCTGGGCCGTGAGGACAGGGTCTCGGGAGCAGTACGTC. This chain connects TRBV5-1 to TRBJ2-7; 8 bases align to TRBD1. Per the germline V gene, CDR1 is SGHRS and CDR2 is YFSETQ. V lost 3 bases and J lost 7; bases outside the gene matches: 15. This CDR3 contains 16 residues.

This clonotype was seen at least ten times. This rearrangement joins TRBV3-1 to TRBJ2-5; no definite D call. The CDR3 is 15 residues long. The germline gives CDR1 LGHDT, CDR2 YNNKEL (reference sequence). Trimming left V 2 bases short and J 0 bases short, with 10 bases between. CDR3 amino acids: CASSQQAMNQETQYF. The CDR3 DNA follows: TGTGCCAGCAGCCAACAGGCCATGAACCAAGAGACCCAGTACTTC.

The chain combines TRBV12-3 or TRBV12-4 with TRBJ2-1; TRBD2 matches at 11 bases. CDR3 length equals 19 residues. After removal of 7 bases from V and 0 bases from J, the junction contained 14 bases not matched to a gene. The CDR3 sequence: CASKLPGLAGGRSYNEQFF. The CDR3 DNA reads as TGTGCCAGCAAACTCCCCGGGTTAGCGGGAGGGCGCTCCTACAATGAGCAGTTCTTC.

This clonotype was counted between two and nine times. The rearrangement uses TRBV29-1 and TRBJ1-2, with D perhaps matching TRBD1 (5 bases). In germline, CDR1 is SQVTM, CDR2 ANQGSEA. This CDR3 has 11 amino acids. Trimming took off 5 bases at V and 8 bases at J, with 12 bases between the two ends. The CDR3 DNA is TGCAGCGTTCCTGACAGTGACGGCTACACCTTC. Amino acids: CSVPDSDGYTF.

This clonotype has only a few counts. This chain connects TRBV20-1 to TRBJ2-7; D uncertain. Germline CDR1 reads DFQATT; CDR2 reads SNEGSKA (reference sequence). The CDR3 runs 15 residues. Deletions cut 2 bases from V and 2 bases from J, with 16 bases between. CDR3 sequence reads: CSARTLGGPPYEQYF. DNA of the CDR3: TGCAGTGCTAGAACTCTAGGTGGCCCTCCCTACGAGCAGTACTTC.

The chain couples TRBV5-1 to TRBJ2-3; 8 bases align to TRBD2. CDR1 SGHRS and CDR2 YFSETQ come from the germline V gene. Germline trimming cut 0 bases from V and 2 bases from J; bases unmatched to any gene: 5. This CDR3 has 16 amino acids. This CDR3 is CASSLAGGDHTDTQYF. CDR3 sequence (DNA): TGCGCCAGCAGCTTGGCGGGGGGGGACCACACAGATACGCAGTATTTT.

This clonotype was counted a few times. V and J are TRBV2 and TRBJ2-2, with TRBD1 matching over 10 bases. Germline CDR1 and CDR2: SNHLY and FYNNEI. This CDR3 is 14 amino acids long. V lost 6 bases and J lost 7; bases outside the gene matches: 5. This CDR3 reads CASRKGQGNGELFF. The CDR3 DNA sequence: TGTGCCAGCAGAAAGGGACAGGGGAACGGGGAGCTGTTTTTT.

This clonotype was detected only a few times. The chain links TRBV2 to TRBJ1-2, with D perhaps TRBD1 (5 bases). Germline V CDR1 and CDR2: SNHLY, FYNNEI. CDR3 length equals 14 residues. Trimming left V 1 base short and J 5 bases short, with 11 bases between. The CDR3: CASSEDTGPYGYTF. CDR3 coding DNA: TGTGCCAGCAGTGAAGACACAGGACCGTATGGCTACACCTTC.

The rearrangement links TRBV6-5 to TRBJ1-2, with 8 bases fitting TRBD1. The germline V gene encodes CDR1 MNHEY and CDR2 SVGAGI. The CDR3 is 12 residues long. Trimming cost V 5 bases and J 8 bases; bases outside gene matches: 4. CDR3 bases: TGTGCCAGCAGTCCAGGGGGCCGAGGCTACACCTTC. Its protein product is CASSPGGRGYTF.

This clonotype was seen more than once but under ten times. This chain links TRBV29-1 with TRBJ2-2, with 8 bases fitting TRBD2. The germline V gene has CDR1 SQVTM and CDR2 ANQGSEA. The CDR3 sequence is 14 residues long. Unmatched junction bases numbered 5, after V lost 5 bases and J lost 3 bases. For the CDR3, the DNA is TGCAGCGTTTCCCTAGCGGGTTACACCGGGGAGCTGTTTTTT. Amino acid sequence: CSVSLAGYTGELFF.

This clonotype has just a few counts. This chain connects TRBV20-1 to TRBJ2-1, with 8 bases matching TRBD2. The CDR3 spans 15 residues. The J segment lost 8 bases and the V segment lost 0 bases, leaving 9 bases of the junction unmatched. Per germline, CDR1 DFQATT and CDR2 SNEGSKA (reference sequence). CDR3 sequence: CSARDQREMAHEQFF. The CDR3 bases are TGCAGTGCTAGAGATCAGCGGGAGATGGCCCATGAGCAGTTCTTC.

This rearrangement joins TRBV4-1 to TRBJ2-5; D is unresolved. Germline loops: CDR1 MGHRA, CDR2 YSYEKL. V was shortened by 2 bases and J by 2 bases, with 9 bases between the two germline ends. The CDR3 sequence is 14 residues long. The CDR3 DNA follows: TGCGCCAGCAGCCAAAGGACGGTTCAAGAGACCCAGTACTTC. It encodes CASSQRTVQETQYF.

This clonotype was observed a few times. The V gene is TRBV11-2, the J gene TRBJ1-5; maybe TRBD1 (5 bases). The germline V gene encodes CDR1 SGHAT and CDR2 FQNNGV. The CDR3 is made up of 14 amino acids. V was trimmed by 5 bases and J by 10 bases, leaving 18 bases between them. The CDR3 spells CASSRDLVRGPQHF. Here the CDR3 DNA reads TGTGCCAGCAGCAGGGACCTAGTGAGGGGTCCCCAGCATTTT.

This clonotype has only a few counts. This chain uses TRBV7-9 with TRBJ2-7; the D gene is possibly TRBD2 (6 bases). The germline V and J ends were trimmed by 4 bases and 4 bases, with 8 bases remaining between them. This CDR3 is built from 12 residues. Germline CDR1 SEHNR, CDR2 FQNEAQ (reference sequence). CDR3 protein: CASSWGGYEQYV. The DNA of the CDR3 is TGTGCCAGCAGCTGGGGAGGTTACGAGCAGTACGTC.